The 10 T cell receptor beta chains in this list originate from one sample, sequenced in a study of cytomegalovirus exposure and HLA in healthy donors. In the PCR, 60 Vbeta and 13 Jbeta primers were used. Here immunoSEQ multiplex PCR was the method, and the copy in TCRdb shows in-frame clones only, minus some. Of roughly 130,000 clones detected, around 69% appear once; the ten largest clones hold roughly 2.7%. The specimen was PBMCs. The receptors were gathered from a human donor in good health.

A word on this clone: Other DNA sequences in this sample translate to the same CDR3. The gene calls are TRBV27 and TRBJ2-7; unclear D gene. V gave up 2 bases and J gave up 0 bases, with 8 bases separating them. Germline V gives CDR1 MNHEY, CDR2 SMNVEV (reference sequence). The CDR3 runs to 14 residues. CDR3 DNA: TGTGCCAGCAGTTTAACTTTTCTCTCCTACGAGCAGTACTTC. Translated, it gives CASSLTFLSYEQYF.

The CDR3 loop is CASSPTGTGGIRAYTF. The CDR3 bases are TGTGCCAGCAGCCCAACCGGGACAGGGGGCATTAGGGCTTACACCTTC. The gene calls are TRBV4-2 and TRBJ1-2; 12 nucleotides match TRBD1. CDR1 is LGHNA and CDR2 is YNFKEQ in the germline V gene. The CDR3 consists of 16 residues. After removal of 4 bases from V and 11 bases from J, the junction contained 14 bases not matched to a gene.

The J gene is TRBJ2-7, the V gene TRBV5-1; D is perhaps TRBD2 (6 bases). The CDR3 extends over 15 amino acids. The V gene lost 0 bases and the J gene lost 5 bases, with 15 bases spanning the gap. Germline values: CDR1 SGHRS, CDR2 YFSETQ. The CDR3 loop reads CASSLGGGAINEQYF. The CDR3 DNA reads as TGCGCCAGCAGCTTGGGAGGAGGGGCTATCAACGAGCAGTACTTC.

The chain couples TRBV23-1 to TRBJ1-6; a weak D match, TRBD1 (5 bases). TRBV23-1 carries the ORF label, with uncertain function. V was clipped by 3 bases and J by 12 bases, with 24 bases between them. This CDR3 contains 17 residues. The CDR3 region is CASSHPLGRGSRLPLHF. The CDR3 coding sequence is TGCGCCAGCAGTCACCCCTTGGGTCGGGGGTCTAGGTTACCCCTCCACTTT.

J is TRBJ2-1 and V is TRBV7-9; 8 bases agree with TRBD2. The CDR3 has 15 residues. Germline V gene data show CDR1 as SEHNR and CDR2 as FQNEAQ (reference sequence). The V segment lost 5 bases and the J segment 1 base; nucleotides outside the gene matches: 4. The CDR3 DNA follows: TGTGCCAGCAGCCATACTAGCGGTTCCTACAATGAGCAGTTCTTC. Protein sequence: CASSHTSGSYNEQFF.

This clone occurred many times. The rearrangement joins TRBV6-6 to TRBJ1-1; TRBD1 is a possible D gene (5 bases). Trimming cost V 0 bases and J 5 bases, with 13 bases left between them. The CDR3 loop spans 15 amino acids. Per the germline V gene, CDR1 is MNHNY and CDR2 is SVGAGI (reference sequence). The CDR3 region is CASSYSSREGTEAFF. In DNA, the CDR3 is TGTGCCAGCAGTTACTCGAGCAGGGAGGGAACTGAAGCTTTCTTT.

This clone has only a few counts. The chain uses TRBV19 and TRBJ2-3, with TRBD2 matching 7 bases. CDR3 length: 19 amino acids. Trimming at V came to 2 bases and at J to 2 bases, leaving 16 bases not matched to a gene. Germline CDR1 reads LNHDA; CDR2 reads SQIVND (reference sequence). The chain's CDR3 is CASSITWGGFSRDTDTQYF. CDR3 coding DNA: TGTGCCAGTAGTATAACTTGGGGAGGGTTCTCACGGGACACAGATACGCAGTATTTT.

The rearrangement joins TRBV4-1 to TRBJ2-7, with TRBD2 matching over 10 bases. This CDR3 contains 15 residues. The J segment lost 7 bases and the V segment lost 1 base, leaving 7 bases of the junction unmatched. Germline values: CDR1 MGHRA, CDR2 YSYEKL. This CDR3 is CASSQAAGGRKEQYF. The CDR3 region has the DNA TGCGCCAGCAGCCAAGCAGCGGGGGGGCGGAAAGAGCAGTACTTC.

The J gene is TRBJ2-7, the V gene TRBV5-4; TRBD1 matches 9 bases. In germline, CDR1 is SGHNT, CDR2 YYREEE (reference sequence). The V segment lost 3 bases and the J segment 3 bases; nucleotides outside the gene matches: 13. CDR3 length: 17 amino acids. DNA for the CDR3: TGTGCCAGCAGCTCCGCTACAAACCGGGACAGGGACTACGAGCAGTACTTC. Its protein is CASSSATNRDRDYEQYF.

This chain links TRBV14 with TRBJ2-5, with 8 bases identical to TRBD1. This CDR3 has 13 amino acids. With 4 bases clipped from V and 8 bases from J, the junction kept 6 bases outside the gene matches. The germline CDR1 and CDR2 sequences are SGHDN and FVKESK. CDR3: CASSPAGGGTQYF. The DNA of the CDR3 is TGTGCCAGCAGCCCAGCAGGGGGCGGCACCCAGTACTTC.